These 15 T cell receptor beta chains were sequenced from one sample in a study of T cells in Graves' hyperthyroidism and ophthalmopathy. Researchers took RNA transcripts and amplified the TCR beta CDR3 regions from them. Initially, a first-round RT-PCR of the TCR CDR3 employed the HTBI primer set. TCRdb redid the calling of the multiplex PCR reads with MiXCR, one entry per CDR3 protein. The data hold some 500,000 distinct CDR3 sequences, with under 15% observed a single time. Sequencing was done on a sample of blood. Every receptor here comes from a woman aged 18 to 35 with Graves' hyperthyroidism.

The V and J genes are TRBV29-1 and TRBJ2-1; tentatively, D is TRBD2 (6 bases). V was pared by 1 base and J by 0 bases, with 10 bases between. Germline CDR1 and CDR2: SQVTM and ANQGSEA. This CDR3 spans 15 amino acids. The CDR3 region is CSVEVTAGSYNEQFF. The CDR3 coding sequence is TGCAGCGTTGAAGTGACAGCGGGCTCCTACAATGAGCAGTTCTTC.

This clonotype was recorded at least ten times. The J gene is TRBJ2-1, the V gene TRBV7-2; D gene unclear. CDR1 SGHTA and CDR2 FQGNSA come from the germline V gene. The CDR3 consists of 13 residues. V was cut by 1 base and J by 5 bases, with 6 bases left in between. CDR3 in DNA: TGTGCCAGCAGCTTAGATTACAACAATGAGCAGTTCTTC. This sequence encodes CASSLDYNNEQFF.

The chain uses TRBV7-2 and TRBJ1-1; D is unresolved. Germline V lookup: CDR1 SGHTA, CDR2 FQGNSA. The CDR3 totals 15 residues. Trimming shortened V by 5 bases and J by 0 bases, and 13 bases separated the two germline ends. CDR3 DNA sequence: TGTGCCAGCAGCCCCCTCAAAGCCGTGAACACTGAAGCTTTCTTT. Protein product: CASSPLKAVNTEAFF.

Worth noting for this clonotype: With a much larger clone just one base away, this may be a read error. This chain connects TRBV7-2 to TRBJ2-3; D gene uncertain. Germline assignment: CDR1 SGHTA and CDR2 FQGNSA. V was pared by 4 bases and J by 0 bases, with 8 bases between. The CDR3 has 14 amino acids. The CDR3 is CASSSFGSTDTQYF. CDR3 in DNA: TGTGCCAGCAGCTCGTTTGGAAGCACAGATACGCAGTATTTT.

The chain has TRBV7-6 and TRBJ1-5, with unresolved D. Germline V lookup: CDR1 SGHVS, CDR2 FNYEAQ. The CDR3 spans 15 residues. The ends were cut back, 1 base at V and 4 bases at J, with 11 bases in the middle. The chain's CDR3 is CASSLGFQRNQPQHF. The CDR3 DNA reads as TGTGCCAGCAGCTTAGGGTTCCAGAGGAATCAGCCCCAGCATTTT.

V usage is TRBV7-2 and J usage is TRBJ1-1, with unresolved D. Trimming stripped 6 bases from V and 0 bases from J, with 14 bases between. Per the germline V gene, CDR1 is SGHTA and CDR2 is FQGNSA. The CDR3 runs to 15 residues. This chain's CDR3 is CASRLDNLMNTEAFF. The DNA of the CDR3 is TGTGCCAGCAGGCTTGACAACTTGATGAACACTGAAGCTTTCTTT. Using reference TRBV7-2 and TRBJ1-1 for the parts outside the CDR3, the full variable domain is GAGVSQSPSNKVTEKGKDVELRCDPISGHTALYWYRQSLGQGLEFLIYFQGNSAPDKSGLPSDRFSAERTGGSVSTLTIQRTQQEDSAVYLCASRLDNLMNTEAFFGQGTRLTVV.

Ten or more counts support this clonotype. The CDR3 sequence: CASSQETWRVITEAFF. CDR3 coding DNA: TGTGCCAGCAGCCAAGAGACATGGAGGGTTATCACTGAAGCTTTCTTT. This chain uses TRBV14 with TRBJ1-1; D ambiguous. Germline V gene sequence: CDR1 SGHDN, CDR2 FVKESK. CDR3 size: 16 residues. The V end was cut by 0 bases, the J end by 4 bases, with 15 bases between.

This clonotype has ten or more counts. V and J are TRBV24-1 and TRBJ1-4; no clear D. Trimming stripped 4 bases from V and 1 base from J, with 3 bases between. Germline assignment: CDR1 KGHDR and CDR2 SFDVKD. The CDR3 is 13 residues long. CDR3: CATSEETNEKLFF. The DNA for the CDR3 is TGTGCCACCAGTGAGGAAACTAATGAAAAACTGTTTTTT.

Many counts were recorded for this clonotype. The genes are TRBV11-2 and TRBJ2-7, with 10 bases identical to TRBD2. CDR1 SGHAT and CDR2 FQNNGV come from the germline V gene. V dropped 3 bases and J dropped 5; count of bases not matched to a gene: 1. This CDR3 is built from 13 residues. CDR3 nucleotide sequence: TGTGCCAGCAGCTTGGGGACTAGCGACGAGCAGTACGTC. Translating gives CASSLGTSDEQYV.

CDR3 residues: CASSSTSSGRADTQYF. CDR3 bases: TGTGCCAGCAGCTCCACCTCTAGCGGGAGGGCAGATACGCAGTATTTT. This sequence joins TRBV5-6 and TRBJ2-3; 12 nucleotides agree with TRBD2. The CDR3 runs 16 residues. Germline CDR1 is SGHDT and CDR2 is YYEEEE. J lost 4 bases, V lost 3 bases, and 6 bases had no gene match.

The genes are TRBV18 and TRBJ1-2; D not certain. Trimming took 2 bases from V and 8 from J, leaving 12 bases between them. The CDR3 has 13 amino acids. CDR1 is KGHSH and CDR2 is LQKENI in the germline V gene. The chain's CDR3 is CASSPLRVKGYTF. Written as DNA, the CDR3 is TGTGCCAGCTCACCATTGAGGGTGAAAGGCTACACCTTC.

J is TRBJ1-1 and V is TRBV7-9, with D maybe TRBD1 (5 bases). Trimming took off 4 bases at V and 0 bases at J, with 15 bases between the two ends. CDR3 length equals 16 residues. Germline V gene data show CDR1 as SEHNR and CDR2 as FQNEAQ (reference sequence). CDR3 DNA: TGTGCCAGCAGCTCCACGCGGGCAGGGTTGAACACTGAAGCTTTCTTT. Translating gives CASSSTRAGLNTEAFF.

This clonotype has a handful of counts. This chain links TRBV7-3 with TRBJ2-3, with D perhaps TRBD2 (6 bases). CDR1 SGHTA and CDR2 FQGTGA come from the germline V gene. Trimming stripped 5 bases from V and 3 bases from J, with 12 bases between. The CDR3 contains 14 residues. The CDR3 loop reads CASSPGSGTDTQYF. CDR3 DNA sequence: TGTGCCAGCAGCCCAGGGAGCGGGACAGATACGCAGTATTTT.

This clonotype was seen many times. V and J are TRBV5-1 and TRBJ2-5; 10 bases match TRBD2. The CDR3 sequence is 14 residues long. Germline-derived CDR1 and CDR2 are SGHRS and YFSETQ. Unmatched junction bases numbered 7, after V lost 9 bases and J lost 2 bases. The CDR3 DNA sequence: TGCGCCACCCGACCGGGACTAGCGCAAGAGACCCAGTACTTC. Amino acids: CATRPGLAQETQYF. Based on the CDR3 plus reference TRBV5-1 and TRBJ2-5, the full variable domain is KAGVTQTPRYLIKTRGQQVTLSCSPISGHRSVSWYQQTPGQGLQFLFEYFSETQRNKGNFPGRFSGRQFSNSRSEMNVSTLELGDSALYLCATRPGLAQETQYFGPGTRLLVL.

The J gene is TRBJ2-3, the V gene TRBV5-4; no definite D call. Germline CDR1 and CDR2: SGHNT and YYREEE (reference sequence). Trimming removed 3 bases from V and 4 bases from J, with 18 bases in between. This CDR3 is 16 amino acids long. This CDR3 reads CASSSPGPNIADTQYF. DNA for the CDR3: TGTGCCAGCAGCTCACCGGGTCCAAATATCGCAGATACGCAGTATTTT.